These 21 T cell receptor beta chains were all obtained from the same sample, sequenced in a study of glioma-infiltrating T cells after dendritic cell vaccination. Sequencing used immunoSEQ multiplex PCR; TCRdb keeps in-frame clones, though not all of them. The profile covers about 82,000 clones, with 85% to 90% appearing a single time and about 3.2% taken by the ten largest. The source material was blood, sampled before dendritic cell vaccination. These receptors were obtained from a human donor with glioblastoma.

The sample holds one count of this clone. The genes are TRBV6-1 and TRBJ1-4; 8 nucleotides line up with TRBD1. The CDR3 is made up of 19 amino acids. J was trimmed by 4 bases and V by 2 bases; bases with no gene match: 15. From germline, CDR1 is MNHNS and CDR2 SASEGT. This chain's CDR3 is CASSERGTGIGLYNEKLFF. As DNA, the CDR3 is TGTGCCAGCAGTGAAAGGGGGACAGGTATAGGGCTCTATAATGAAAAACTGTTTTTT.

CDR3 DNA: TGCGCCAGCAGCTTGAGCTATAACTATGGCTACACCTTC. Its translation is CASSLSYNYGYTF. V and J are TRBV5-1 and TRBJ1-2; D unclear. CDR1 and CDR2 (germline): SGHRS, YFSETQ. CDR3 length: 13 residues. Trimming stripped 1 base from V and 1 base from J, with 5 bases between.

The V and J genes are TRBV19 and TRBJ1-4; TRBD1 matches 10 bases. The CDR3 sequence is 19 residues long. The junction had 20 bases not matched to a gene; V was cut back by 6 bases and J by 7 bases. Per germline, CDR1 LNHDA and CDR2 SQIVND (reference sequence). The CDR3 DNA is TGTGCCAGTAGCAGTAGTCCCGGGACAGGGGCTCTGAGAAGTGAAAAACTGTTTTTT. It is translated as CASSSSPGTGALRSEKLFF.

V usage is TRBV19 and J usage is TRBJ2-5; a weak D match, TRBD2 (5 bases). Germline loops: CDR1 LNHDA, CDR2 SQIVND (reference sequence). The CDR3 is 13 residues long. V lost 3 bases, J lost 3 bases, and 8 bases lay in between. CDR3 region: CASSMSGKETQYF. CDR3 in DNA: TGTGCCAGTAGTATGTCGGGAAAAGAGACCCAGTACTTC.

The CDR3, as DNA: TGTGCCAGCAGGACAGGGTACAATGAGCAGTTCTTC. This translates into CASRTGYNEQFF. The rearrangement joins TRBV6-7 to TRBJ2-1; 7 nucleotides match TRBD1. TRBV6-7 has ORF status, its function being uncertain. The V and J ends lost 6 bases and 4 bases, in that order; junction bases with no gene match: 0. The CDR3 is 12 residues long.

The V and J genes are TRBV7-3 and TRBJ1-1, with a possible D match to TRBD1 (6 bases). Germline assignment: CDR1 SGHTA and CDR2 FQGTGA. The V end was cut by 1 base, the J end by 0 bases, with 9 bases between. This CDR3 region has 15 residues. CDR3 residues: CASSLSGGLNTEAFF. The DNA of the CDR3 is TGTGCCAGCAGCTTAAGTGGGGGCTTGAACACTGAAGCTTTCTTT.

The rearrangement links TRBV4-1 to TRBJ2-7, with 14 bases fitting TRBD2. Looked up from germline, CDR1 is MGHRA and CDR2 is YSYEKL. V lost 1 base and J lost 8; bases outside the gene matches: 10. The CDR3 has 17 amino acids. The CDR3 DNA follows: TGCGCCAGCAGCCAAGGGATGACTAGCGGGAGGGCCATCAAGCAGTACTTC. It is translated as CASSQGMTSGRAIKQYF.

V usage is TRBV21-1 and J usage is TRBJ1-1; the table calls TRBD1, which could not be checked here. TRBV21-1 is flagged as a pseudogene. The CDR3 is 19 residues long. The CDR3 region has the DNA TGTGCCAGCAGCATTTGCGGCTGGGACAGGGTCTTCCTGAACACTGAAGCTTTCTTT. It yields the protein CASSICGWDRVFLNTEAFF.

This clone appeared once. The CDR3 bases are TGTGCCAGCTCACCCGGCCGCGGGAACTACGAGCAGTACTTC. It translates to CASSPGRGNYEQYF. The chain employs TRBV18 and TRBJ2-7; D is perhaps TRBD2 (6 bases). Trimming pared 3 bases from V and 3 bases from J, leaving 12 bases between. The CDR3 runs to 14 residues. From germline, CDR1 is KGHSH and CDR2 LQKENI. Full variable domain (missing parts from reference TRBV18 and TRBJ2-7): NAGVMQNPRHLVRRRGQEARLRCSPMKGHSHVYWYRQLPEEGLKFMVYLQKENIIDESGMPKERFSAEFPKEGPSILRIQQVVRGDSAAYFCASSPGRGNYEQYFGPGTRLTVT.

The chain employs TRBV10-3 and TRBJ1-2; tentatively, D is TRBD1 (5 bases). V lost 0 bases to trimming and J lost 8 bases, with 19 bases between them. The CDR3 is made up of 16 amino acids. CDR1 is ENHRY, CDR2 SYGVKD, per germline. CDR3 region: CAISESKGLRTEGYTF. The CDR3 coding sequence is TGTGCCATCAGTGAGTCGAAGGGACTCAGGACGGAAGGCTACACCTTC.

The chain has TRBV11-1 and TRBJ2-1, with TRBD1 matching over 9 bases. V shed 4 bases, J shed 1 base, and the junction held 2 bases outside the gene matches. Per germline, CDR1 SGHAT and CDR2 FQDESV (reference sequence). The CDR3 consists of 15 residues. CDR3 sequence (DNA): TGTGCCAGCAGCTCCGACAGGGGGTCCTACAATGAGCAGTTCTTC. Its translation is CASSSDRGSYNEQFF.

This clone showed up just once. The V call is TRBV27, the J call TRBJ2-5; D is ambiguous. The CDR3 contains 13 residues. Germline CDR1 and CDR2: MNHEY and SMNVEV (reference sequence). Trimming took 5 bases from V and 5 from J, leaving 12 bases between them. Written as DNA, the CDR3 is TGTGCCAGCAGTCTCCGGCTGAGGGAGACCCAGTACTTC. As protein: CASSLRLRETQYF.

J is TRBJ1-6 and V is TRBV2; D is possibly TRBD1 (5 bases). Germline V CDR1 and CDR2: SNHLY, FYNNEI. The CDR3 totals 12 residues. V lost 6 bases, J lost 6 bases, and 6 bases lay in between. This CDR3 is CASSQGNSPLHF. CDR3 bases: TGTGCCAGCAGCCAGGGTAATTCACCCCTCCACTTT. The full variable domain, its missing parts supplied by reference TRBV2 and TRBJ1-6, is EPEVTQTPSHQVTQMGQEVILRCVPISNHLYFYWYRQILGQKVEFLVSFYNNEISEKSEIFDDQFSVERPDGSNFTLKIRSTKLEDSAMYFCASSQGNSPLHFGNGTRLTVT.

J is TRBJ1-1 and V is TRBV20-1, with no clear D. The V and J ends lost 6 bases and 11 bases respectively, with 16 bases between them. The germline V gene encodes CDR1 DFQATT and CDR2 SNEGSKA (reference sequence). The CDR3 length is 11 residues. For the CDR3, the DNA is TGCAGTGCCACTATACAATTTTTGGCTTTCTTT. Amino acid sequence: CSATIQFLAFF.

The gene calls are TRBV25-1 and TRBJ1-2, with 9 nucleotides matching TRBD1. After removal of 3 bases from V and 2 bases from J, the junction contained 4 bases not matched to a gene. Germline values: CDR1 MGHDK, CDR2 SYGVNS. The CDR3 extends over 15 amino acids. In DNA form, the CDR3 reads TGTGCCAGCAGTGAGACCGGGACAGGGAACTATGGCTACACCTTC. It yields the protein CASSETGTGNYGYTF.

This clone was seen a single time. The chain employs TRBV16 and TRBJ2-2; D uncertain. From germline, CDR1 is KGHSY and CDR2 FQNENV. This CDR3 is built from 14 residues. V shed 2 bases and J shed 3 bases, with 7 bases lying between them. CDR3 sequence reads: CASSQQLYTGELFF. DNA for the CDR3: TGTGCCAGCAGCCAACAACTCTACACCGGGGAGCTGTTTTTT.

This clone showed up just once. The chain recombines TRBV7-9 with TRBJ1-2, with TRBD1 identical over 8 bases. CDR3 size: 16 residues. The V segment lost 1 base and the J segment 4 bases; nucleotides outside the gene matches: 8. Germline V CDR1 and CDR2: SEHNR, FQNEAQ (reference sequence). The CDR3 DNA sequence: TGTGCCAGCAGCTTAGGCCTATCGGGACAGGCCTATGGCTACACCTTC. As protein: CASSLGLSGQAYGYTF.

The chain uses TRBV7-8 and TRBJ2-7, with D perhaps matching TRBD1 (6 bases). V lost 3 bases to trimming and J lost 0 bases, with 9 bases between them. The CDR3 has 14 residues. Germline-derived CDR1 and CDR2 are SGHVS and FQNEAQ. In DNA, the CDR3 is TGTGCCAGCAGCTTTACGGACAGCTCCTACGAGCAGTACTTC. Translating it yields CASSFTDSSYEQYF.

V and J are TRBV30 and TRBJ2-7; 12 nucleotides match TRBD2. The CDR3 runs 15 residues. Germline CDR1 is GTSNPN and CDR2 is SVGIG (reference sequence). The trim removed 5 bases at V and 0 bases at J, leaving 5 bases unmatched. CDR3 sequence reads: CAWQRLAGVSYEQYF. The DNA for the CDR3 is TGTGCCTGGCAGCGACTAGCGGGGGTCTCCTACGAGCAGTACTTC. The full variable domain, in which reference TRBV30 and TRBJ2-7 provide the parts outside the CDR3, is SQTIHQWPATLVQPVGSPLSLECTVEGTSNPNLYWYRQAAGRGLQLLFYSVGIGQISSEVPQNLSASRPQDRQFILSSKKLLLSDSGFYLCAWQRLAGVSYEQYFGPGTRLTVT.

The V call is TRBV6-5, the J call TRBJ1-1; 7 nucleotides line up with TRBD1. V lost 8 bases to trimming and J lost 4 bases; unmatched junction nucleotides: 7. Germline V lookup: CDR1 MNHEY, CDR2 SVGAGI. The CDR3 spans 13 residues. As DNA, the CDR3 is TGTGCCAGCGGTGACAGGGCCAGCACTGAAGCTTTCTTT. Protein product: CASGDRASTEAFF.

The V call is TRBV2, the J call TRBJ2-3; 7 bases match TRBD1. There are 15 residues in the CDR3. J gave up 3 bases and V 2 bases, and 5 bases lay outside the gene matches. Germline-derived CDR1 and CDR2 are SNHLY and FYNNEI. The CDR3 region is CASSERAGGTDTQYF. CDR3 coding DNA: TGTGCCAGCAGTGAAAGGGCAGGGGGTACAGATACGCAGTATTTT.